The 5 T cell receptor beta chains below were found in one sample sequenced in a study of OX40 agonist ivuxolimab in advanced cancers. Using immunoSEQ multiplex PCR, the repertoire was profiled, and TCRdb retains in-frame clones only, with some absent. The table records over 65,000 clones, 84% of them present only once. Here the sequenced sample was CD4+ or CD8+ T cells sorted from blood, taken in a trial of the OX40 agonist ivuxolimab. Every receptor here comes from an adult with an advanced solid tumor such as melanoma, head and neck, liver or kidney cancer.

The CDR3 coding sequence is TGTGCCTGGAGTGTAGTCGGCAGGGGATACAATGAGCAGTTCTTC. This encodes CAWSVVGRGYNEQFF. The V gene is TRBV30, the J gene TRBJ2-1; D is perhaps TRBD1 (6 bases). V dropped 0 bases and J dropped 4 bases, with 13 bases sitting between them. Germline CDR1 GTSNPN, CDR2 SVGIG (reference sequence). The CDR3 sequence is 15 residues long.

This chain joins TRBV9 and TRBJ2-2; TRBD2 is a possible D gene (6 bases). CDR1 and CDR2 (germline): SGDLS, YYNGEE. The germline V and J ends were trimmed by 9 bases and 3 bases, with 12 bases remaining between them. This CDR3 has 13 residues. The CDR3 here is CATSGSYTGELFF. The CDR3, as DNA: TGTGCCACCTCCGGGAGCTACACCGGGGAGCTGTTTTTT.

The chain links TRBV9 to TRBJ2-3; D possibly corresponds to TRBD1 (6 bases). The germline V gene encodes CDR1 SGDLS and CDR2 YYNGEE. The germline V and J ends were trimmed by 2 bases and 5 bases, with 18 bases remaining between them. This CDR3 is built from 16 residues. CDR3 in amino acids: CASSVFGGARGDTQYF. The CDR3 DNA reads TGTGCCAGCAGCGTTTTCGGTGGGGCCAGGGGAGATACGCAGTATTTT.

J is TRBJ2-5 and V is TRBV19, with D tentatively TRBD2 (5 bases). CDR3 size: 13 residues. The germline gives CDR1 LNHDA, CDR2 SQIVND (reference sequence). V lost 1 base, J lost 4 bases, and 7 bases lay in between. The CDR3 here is CASSIAGSETQYF. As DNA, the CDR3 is TGTGCCAGTAGTATAGCGGGGTCAGAGACCCAGTACTTC.

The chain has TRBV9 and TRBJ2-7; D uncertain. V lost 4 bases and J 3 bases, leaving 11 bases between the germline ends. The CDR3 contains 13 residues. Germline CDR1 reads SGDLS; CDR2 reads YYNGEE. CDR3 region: CASSPWENYEQYF. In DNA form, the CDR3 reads TGTGCCAGCAGCCCGTGGGAAAACTACGAGCAGTACTTC.